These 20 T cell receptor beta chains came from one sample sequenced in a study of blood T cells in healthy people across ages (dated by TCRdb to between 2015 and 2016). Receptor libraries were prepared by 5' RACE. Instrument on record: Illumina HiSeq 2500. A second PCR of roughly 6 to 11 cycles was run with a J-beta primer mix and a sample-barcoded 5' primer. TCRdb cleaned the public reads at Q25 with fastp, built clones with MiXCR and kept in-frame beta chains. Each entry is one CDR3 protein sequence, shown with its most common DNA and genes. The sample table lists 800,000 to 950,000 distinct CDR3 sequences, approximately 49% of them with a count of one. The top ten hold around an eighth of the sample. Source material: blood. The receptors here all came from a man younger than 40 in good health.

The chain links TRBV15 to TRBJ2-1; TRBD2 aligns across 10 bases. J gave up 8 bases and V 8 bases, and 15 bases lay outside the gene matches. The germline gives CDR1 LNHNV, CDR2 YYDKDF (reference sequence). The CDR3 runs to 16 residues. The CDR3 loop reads CATGVQGLARRDEQFF. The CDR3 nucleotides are TGTGCCACCGGAGTACAGGGACTAGCGAGGAGGGATGAGCAGTTCTTC.

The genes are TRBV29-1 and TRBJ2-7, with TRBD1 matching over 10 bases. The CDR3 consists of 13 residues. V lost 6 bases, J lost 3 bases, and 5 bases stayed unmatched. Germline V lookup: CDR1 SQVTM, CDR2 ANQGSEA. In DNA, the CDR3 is TGCAGCGTCATCCGGGACAGGGGCTACGAGCAGTACTTC. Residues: CSVIRDRGYEQYF.

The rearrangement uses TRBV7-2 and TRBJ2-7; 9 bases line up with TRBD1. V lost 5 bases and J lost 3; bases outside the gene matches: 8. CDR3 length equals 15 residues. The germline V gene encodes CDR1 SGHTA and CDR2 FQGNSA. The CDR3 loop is CASSPRQGGVYEQYF. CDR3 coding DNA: TGTGCCAGCAGCCCCAGACAGGGGGGAGTCTACGAGCAGTACTTC.

The CDR3 coding sequence is TGCGCCAGCAGCCAAGTAGGGGTTACTCGGGAAACTAGTACGCAGTATTTT. Its translation is CASSQVGVTRETSTQYF. The chain recombines TRBV4-1 with TRBJ2-3; either TRBD1 or TRBD2 may fit D (5 bases each). This CDR3 spans 17 amino acids. Trimming shortened V by 1 base and J by 8 bases, and 22 bases separated the two germline ends. Germline V gene lookup returns CDR1 MGHRA and CDR2 YSYEKL.

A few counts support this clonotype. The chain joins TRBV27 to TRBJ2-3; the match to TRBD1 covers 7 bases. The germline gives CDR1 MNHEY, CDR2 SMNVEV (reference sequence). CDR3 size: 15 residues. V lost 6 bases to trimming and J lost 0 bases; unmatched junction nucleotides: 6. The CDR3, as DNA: TGTGCCAGCAGCGACAGGGACCTTAGCACAGATACGCAGTATTTT. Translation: CASSDRDLSTDTQYF.

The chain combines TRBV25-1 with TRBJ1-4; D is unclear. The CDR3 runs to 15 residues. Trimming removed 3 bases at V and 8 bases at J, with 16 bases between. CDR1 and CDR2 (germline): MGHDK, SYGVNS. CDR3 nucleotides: TGTGCCAGCAGTGACCCTAGAGGTATCAGCGAAAAACTGTTTTTT. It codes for CASSDPRGISEKLFF.

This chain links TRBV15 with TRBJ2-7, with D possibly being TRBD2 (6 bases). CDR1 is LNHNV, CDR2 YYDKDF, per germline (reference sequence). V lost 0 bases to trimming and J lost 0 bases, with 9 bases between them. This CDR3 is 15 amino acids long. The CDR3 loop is CATSRDPGVSYEQYF. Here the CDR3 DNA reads TGTGCCACCAGCAGAGATCCGGGGGTCTCCTACGAGCAGTACTTC.

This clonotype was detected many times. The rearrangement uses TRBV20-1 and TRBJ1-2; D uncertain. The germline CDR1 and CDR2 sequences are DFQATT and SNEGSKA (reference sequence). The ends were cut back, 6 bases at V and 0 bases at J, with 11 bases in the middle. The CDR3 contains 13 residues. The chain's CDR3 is CSAPRRANYGYTF. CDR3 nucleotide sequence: TGCAGTGCGCCCCGGAGGGCTAACTATGGCTACACCTTC.

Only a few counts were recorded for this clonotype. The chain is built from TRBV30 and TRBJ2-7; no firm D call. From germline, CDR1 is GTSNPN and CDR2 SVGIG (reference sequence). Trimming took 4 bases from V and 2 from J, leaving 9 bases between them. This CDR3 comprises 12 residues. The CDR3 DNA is TGTGCCTGGAACGGCAAGACCTACGAGCAGTACTTC. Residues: CAWNGKTYEQYF. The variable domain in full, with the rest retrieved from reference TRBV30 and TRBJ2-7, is SQTIHQWPATLVQPVGSPLSLECTVEGTSNPNLYWYRQAAGRGLQLLFYSVGIGQISSEVPQNLSASRPQDRQFILSSKKLLLSDSGFYLCAWNGKTYEQYFGPGTRLTVT.

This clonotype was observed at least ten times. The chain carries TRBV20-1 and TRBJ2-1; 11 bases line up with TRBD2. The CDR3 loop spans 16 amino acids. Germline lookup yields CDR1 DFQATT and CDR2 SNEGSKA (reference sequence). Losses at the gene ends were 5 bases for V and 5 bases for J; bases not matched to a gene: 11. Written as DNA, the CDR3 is TGCAGTGCTGGTCAACGACTAGCGGGGAGGAACAATGAGCAGTTCTTC. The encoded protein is CSAGQRLAGRNNEQFF.

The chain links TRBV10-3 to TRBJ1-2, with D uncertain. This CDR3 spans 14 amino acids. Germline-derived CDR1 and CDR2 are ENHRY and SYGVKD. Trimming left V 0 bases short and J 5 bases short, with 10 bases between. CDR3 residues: CAISESTQLYGYTF. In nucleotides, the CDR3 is TGTGCCATCAGTGAGTCGACCCAGCTTTATGGCTACACCTTC.

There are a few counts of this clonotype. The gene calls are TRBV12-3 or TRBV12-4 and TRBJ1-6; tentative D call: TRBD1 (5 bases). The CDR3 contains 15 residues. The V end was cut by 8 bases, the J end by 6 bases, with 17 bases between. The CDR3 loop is CASRLGGATNSPLHF. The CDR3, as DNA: TGTGCCAGCCGTCTAGGAGGGGCCACTAATTCACCCCTCCACTTT.

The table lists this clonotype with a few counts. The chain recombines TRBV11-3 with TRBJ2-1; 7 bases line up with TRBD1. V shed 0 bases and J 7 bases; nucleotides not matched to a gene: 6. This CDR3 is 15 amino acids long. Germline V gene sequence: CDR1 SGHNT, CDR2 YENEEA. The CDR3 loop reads CASSLDRGTENEQFF. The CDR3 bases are TGTGCCAGCAGCTTAGATAGGGGGACAGAGAATGAGCAGTTCTTC.

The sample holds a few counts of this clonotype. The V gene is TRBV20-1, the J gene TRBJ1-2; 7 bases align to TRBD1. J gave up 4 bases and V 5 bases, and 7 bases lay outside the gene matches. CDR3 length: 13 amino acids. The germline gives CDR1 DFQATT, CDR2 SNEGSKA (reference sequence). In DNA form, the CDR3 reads TGCAGTGCTGTGGACAGGAGGGGCTATGGCTACACCTTC. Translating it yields CSAVDRRGYGYTF.

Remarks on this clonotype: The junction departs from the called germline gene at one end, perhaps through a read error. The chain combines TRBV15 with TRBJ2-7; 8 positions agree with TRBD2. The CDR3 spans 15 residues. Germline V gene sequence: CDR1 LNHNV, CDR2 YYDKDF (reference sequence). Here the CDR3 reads CATSVRAGVSYEQYF. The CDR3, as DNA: TGTGCCACCAGCGTTCGAGCGGGGGTATCCTATGAGCAGTACTTC.

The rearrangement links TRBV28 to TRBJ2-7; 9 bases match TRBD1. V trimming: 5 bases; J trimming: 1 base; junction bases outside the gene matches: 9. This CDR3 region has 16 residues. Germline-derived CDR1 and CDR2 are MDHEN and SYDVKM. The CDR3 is CASSSPGQGGSYEQYF. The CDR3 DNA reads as TGTGCCAGCAGTAGCCCGGGACAGGGAGGTTCCTACGAGCAGTACTTC.

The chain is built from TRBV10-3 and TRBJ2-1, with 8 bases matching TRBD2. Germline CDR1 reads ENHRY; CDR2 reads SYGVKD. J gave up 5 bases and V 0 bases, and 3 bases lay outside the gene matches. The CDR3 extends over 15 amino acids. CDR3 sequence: CAISESGRENNEQFF. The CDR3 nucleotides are TGTGCCATCAGTGAGTCCGGGAGGGAGAACAATGAGCAGTTCTTC.

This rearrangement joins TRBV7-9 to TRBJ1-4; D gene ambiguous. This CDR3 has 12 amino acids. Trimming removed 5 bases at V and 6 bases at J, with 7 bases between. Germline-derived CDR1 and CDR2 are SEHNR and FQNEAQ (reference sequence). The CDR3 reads CASSPRDEKLFF. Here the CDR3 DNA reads TGTGCCAGCAGCCCTAGAGATGAAAAACTGTTTTTT.

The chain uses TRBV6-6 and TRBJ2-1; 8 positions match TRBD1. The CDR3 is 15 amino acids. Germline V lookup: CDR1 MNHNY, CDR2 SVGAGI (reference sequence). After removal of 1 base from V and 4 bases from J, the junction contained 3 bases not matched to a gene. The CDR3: CASSYCDRGYNEQFF. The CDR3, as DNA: TGTGCCAGCAGTTACTGTGACAGGGGTTACAATGAGCAGTTCTTC.

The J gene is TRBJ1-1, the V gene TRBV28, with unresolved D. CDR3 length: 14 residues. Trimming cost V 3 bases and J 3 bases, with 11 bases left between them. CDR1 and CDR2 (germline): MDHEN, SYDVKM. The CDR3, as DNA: TGTGCCAGCAGTTTCCAGGATCCGTACACTGAAGCTTTCTTT. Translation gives CASSFQDPYTEAFF. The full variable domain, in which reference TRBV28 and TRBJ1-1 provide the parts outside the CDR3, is DVKVTQSSRYLVKRTGEKVFLECVQDMDHENMFWYRQDPGLGLRLIYFSYDVKMKEKGDIPEGYSVSREKKERFSLILESASTNQTSMYLCASSFQDPYTEAFFGQGTRLTVV.